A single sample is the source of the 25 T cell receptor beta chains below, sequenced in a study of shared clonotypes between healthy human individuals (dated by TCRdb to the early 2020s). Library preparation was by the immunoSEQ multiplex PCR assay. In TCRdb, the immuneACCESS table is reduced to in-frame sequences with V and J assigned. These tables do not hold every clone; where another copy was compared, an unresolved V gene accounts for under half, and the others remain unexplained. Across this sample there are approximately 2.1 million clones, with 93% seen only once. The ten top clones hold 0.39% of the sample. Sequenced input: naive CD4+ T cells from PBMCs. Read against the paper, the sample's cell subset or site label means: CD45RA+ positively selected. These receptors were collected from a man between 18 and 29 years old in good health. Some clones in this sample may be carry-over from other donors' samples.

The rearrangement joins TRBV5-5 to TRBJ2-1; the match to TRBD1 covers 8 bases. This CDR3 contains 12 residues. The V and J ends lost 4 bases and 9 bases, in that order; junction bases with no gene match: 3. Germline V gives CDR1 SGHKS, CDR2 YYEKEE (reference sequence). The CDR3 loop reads CASSQTGVEQFF. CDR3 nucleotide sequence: TGTGCCAGCAGCCAGACAGGGGTTGAGCAGTTCTTC.

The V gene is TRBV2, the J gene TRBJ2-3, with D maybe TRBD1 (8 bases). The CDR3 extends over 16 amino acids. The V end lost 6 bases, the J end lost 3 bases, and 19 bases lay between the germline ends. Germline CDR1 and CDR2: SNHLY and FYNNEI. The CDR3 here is CASSVTGGAGTDTQYF. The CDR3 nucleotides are TGTGCCAGCAGCGTTACAGGGGGGGCTGGGACAGATACGCAGTATTTT.

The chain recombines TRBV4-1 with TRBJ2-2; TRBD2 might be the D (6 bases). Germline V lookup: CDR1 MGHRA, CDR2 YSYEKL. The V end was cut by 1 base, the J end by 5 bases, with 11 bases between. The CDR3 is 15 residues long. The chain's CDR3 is CASSQVGGRTGELFF. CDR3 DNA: TGCGCCAGCAGCCAAGTCGGGGGTCGAACCGGGGAGCTGTTTTTT.

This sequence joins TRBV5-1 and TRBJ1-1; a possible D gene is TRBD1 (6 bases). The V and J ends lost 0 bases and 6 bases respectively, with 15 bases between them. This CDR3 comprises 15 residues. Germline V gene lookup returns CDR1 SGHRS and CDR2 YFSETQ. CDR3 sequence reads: CASSLVGGREPEAFF. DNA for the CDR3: TGCGCCAGCAGCTTGGTCGGGGGGCGAGAGCCTGAAGCTTTCTTT.

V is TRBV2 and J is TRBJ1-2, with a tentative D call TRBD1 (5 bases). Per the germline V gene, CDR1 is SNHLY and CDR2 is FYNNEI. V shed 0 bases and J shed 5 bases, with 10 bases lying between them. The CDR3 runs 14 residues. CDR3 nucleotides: TGTGCCAGCAGTGAAGCTGGCGAGGGGTATGGCTACACCTTC. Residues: CASSEAGEGYGYTF.

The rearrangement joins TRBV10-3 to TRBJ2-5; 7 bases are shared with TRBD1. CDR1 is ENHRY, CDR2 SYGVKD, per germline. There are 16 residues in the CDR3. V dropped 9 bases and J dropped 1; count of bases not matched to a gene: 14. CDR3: CAISDYGQAIQETQYF. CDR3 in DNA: TGTGCCATTTCTGATTACGGACAGGCAATCCAAGAGACCCAGTACTTC.

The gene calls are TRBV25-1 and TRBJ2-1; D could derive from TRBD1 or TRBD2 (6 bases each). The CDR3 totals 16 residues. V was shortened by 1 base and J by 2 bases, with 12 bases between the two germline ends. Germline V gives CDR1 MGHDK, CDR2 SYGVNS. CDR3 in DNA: TGTGCCAGCAGTGAATTAGGGGGACTTACCTACAATGAGCAGTTCTTC. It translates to CASSELGGLTYNEQFF.

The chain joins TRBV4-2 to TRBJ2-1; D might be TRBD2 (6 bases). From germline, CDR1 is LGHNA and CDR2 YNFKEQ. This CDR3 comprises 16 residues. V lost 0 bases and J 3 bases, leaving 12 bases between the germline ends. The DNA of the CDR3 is TGTGCCAGCAGCCAAGACGGGGACTGGAACTACAATGAGCAGTTCTTC. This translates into CASSQDGDWNYNEQFF.

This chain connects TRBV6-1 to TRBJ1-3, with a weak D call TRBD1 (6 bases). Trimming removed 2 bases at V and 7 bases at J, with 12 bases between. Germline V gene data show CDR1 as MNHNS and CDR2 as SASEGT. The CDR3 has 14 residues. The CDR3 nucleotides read TGTGCCAGCAGTGAAAACAGGGACGGGAACACCATATATTTT. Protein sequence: CASSENRDGNTIYF.

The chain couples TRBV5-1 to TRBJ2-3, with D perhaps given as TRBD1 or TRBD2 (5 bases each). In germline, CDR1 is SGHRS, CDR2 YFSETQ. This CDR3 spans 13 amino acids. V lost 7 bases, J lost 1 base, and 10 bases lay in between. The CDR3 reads CASGGWGTDTQYF. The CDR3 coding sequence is TGCGCCAGCGGGGGTTGGGGCACAGATACGCAGTATTTT.

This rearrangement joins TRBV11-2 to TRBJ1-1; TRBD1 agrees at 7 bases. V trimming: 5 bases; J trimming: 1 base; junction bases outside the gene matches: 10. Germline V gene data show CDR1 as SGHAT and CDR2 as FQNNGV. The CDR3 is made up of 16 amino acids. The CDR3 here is CASSPSRDSRNTEAFF. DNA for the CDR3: TGTGCCAGCAGCCCCTCTCGGGACAGCCGGAACACTGAAGCTTTCTTT.

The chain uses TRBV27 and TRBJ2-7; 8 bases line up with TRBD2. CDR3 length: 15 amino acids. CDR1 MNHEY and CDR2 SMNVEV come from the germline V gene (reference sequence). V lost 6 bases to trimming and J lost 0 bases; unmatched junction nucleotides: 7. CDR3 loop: CASSRSSGNSYEQYF. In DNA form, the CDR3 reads TGTGCCAGCAGCCGAAGTAGCGGGAACTCCTACGAGCAGTACTTC.

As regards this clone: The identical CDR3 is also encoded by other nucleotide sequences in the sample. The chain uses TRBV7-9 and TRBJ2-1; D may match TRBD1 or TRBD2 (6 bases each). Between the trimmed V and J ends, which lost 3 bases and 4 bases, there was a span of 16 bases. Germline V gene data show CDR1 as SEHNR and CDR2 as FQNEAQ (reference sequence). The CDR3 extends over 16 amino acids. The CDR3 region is CASSFTGGGGYNEQFF. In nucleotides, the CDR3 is TGTGCCAGCAGCTTTACAGGCGGAGGGGGATACAATGAGCAGTTCTTC.

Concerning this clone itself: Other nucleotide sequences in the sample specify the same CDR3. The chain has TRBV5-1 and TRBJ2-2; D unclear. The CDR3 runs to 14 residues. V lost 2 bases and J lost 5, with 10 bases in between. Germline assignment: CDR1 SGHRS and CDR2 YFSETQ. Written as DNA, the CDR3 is TGCGCCAGCAGCTTTACCGCCGGGACCGGGGAGCTGTTTTTT. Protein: CASSFTAGTGELFF. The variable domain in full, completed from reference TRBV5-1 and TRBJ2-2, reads KAGVTQTPRYLIKTRGQQVTLSCSPISGHRSVSWYQQTPGQGLQFLFEYFSETQRNKGNFPGRFSGRQFSNSRSEMNVSTLELGDSALYLCASSFTAGTGELFFGEGSRLTVL.

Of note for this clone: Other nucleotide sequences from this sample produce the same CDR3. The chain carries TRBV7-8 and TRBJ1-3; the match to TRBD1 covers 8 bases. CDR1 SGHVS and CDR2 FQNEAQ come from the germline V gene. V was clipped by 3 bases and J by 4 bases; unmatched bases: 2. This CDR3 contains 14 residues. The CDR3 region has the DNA TGTGCCAGCAGCTTGGGGGACAGGGGAAACACCATATATTTT. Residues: CASSLGDRGNTIYF. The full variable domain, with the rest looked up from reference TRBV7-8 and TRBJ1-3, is GAGVSQSPRYKVAKRGQDVALRCDPISGHVSLFWYQQALGQGPEFLTYFQNEAQLDKSGLPSDRFFAERPEGSVSTLKIQRTQQEDSAVYLCASSLGDRGNTIYFGEGSWLTVV.

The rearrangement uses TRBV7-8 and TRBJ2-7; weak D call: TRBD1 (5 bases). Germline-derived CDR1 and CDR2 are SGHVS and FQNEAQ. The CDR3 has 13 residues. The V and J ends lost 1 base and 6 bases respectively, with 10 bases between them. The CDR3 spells CASSLVQAREQYF. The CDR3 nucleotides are TGTGCCAGCAGCTTAGTACAGGCCCGCGAGCAGTACTTC. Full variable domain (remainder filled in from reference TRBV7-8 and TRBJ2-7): GAGVSQSPRYKVAKRGQDVALRCDPISGHVSLFWYQQALGQGPEFLTYFQNEAQLDKSGLPSDRFFAERPEGSVSTLKIQRTQQEDSAVYLCASSLVQAREQYFGPGTRLTVT.

The CDR3 sequence is CASSRAQNQETQYF. The CDR3 coding sequence is TGCGCCAGCAGCCGAGCTCAGAACCAAGAGACCCAGTACTTC. This sequence joins TRBV5-1 and TRBJ2-5, with D uncertain. The V and J ends lost 4 bases and 0 bases respectively, with 10 bases between them. Germline-derived CDR1 and CDR2 are SGHRS and YFSETQ. The CDR3 covers 14 residues.

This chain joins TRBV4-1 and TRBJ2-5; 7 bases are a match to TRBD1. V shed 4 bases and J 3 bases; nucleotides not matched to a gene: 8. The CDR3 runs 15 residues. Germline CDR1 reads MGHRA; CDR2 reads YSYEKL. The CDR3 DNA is TGCGCCAGCAGCCCCACGACAGGGTCGGAAGAGACCCAGTACTTC. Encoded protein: CASSPTTGSEETQYF.

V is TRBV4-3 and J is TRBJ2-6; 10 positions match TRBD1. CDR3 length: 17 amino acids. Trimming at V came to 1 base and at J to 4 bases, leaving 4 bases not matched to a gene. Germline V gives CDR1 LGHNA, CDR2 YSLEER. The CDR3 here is CASSQGTGGRGANVLTF. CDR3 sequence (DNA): TGCGCCAGCAGCCAAGGGACAGGGGGTAGGGGGGCCAACGTCCTGACTTTC.

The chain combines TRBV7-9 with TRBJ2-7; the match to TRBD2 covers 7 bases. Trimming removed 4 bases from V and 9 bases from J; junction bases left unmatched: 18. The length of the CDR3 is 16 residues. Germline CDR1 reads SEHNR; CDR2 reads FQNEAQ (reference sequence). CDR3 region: CASSSWSRDYGTRQYF. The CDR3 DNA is TGTGCCAGCAGCTCCTGGTCCCGGGACTACGGTACGAGGCAGTACTTC. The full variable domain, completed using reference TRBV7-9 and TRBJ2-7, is DTGVSQNPRHKITKRGQNVTFRCDPISEHNRLYWYRQTLGQGPEFLTYFQNEAQLEKSRLLSDRFSAERPKGSFSTLEIQRTEQGDSAMYLCASSSWSRDYGTRQYFGPGTRLTVT.

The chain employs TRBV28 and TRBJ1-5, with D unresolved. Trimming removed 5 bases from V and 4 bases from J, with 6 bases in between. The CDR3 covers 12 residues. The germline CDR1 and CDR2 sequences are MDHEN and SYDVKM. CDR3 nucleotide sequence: TGTGCCAGCAGTGCCGCGAATCAGCCCCAGCATTTT. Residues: CASSAANQPQHF.

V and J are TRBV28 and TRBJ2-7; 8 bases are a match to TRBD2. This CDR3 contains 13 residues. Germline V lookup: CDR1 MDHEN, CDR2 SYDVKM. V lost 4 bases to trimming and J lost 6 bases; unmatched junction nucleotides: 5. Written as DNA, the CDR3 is TGTGCCAGCAGTTCCGGGACTAGGGGCGAGCAGTACTTC. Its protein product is CASSSGTRGEQYF.

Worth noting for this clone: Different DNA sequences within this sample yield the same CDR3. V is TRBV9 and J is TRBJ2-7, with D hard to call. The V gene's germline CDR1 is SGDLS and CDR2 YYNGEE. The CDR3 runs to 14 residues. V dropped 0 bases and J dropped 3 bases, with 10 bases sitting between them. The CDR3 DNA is TGTGCCAGCAGCGTAGACTGGGGTGGCTACGAGCAGTACTTC. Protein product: CASSVDWGGYEQYF.

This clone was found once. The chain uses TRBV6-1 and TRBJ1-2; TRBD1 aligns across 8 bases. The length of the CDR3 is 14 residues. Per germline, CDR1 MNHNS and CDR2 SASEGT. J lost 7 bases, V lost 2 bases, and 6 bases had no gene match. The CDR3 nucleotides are TGTGCCAGCAGTGAATCCGGACAGGGAACTGGCTACACCTTC. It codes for CASSESGQGTGYTF.

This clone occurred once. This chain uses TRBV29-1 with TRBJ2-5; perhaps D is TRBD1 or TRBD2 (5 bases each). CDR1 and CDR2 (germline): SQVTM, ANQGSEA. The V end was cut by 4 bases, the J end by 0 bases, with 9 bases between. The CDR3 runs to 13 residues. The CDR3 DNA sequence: TGCAGCGTTGCGGGACGGAACCAAGAGACCCAGTACTTC. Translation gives CSVAGRNQETQYF.